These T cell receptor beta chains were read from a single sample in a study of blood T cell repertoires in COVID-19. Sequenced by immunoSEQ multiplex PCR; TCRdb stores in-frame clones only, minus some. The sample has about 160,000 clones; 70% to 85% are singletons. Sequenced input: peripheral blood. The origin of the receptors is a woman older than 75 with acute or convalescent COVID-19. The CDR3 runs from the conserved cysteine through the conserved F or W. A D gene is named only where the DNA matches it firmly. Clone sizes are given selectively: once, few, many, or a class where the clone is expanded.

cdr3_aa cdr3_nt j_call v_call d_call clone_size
CASSFYGVYAEEYNEQFF TGTGCCAGCAGCTTCTACGGGGTCTATGCAGAAGAATACAATGAGCAGTTCTTC TRBJ2-1 TRBV7-9 NA NA
CASRFTGEDNQPQHF TGTGCCAGCAGATTTACAGGGGAGGACAATCAGCCCCAGCATTTT TRBJ1-5 TRBV2 TRBD1 few
CASSPDTGELFF TGTGCCAGCAGCCCAGACACCGGGGAGCTGTTTTTT TRBJ2-2 TRBV7-6 NA NA
CASSLTLPGSGFF TGTGCCAGCAGCTTAACGCTACCGGGCAGCGGGTTCTTC TRBJ2-1 TRBV2 NA NA
CASSSGYAPYEQYF TGTGCCAGCAGCTCAGGGTACGCACCCTACGAGCAGTACTTC TRBJ2-7 TRBV5-4 NA NA
CAISEGLAGSTDTQYF TGTGCCATCAGTGAGGGGCTAGCGGGAAGCACAGATACGCAGTATTTT TRBJ2-3 TRBV10-3 TRBD2 once
CASSLLPPGSGTRYEQYF TGTGCCAGCAGCTTACTCCCTCCGGGTAGCGGGACACGATACGAGCAGTACTTC TRBJ2-7 TRBV7-2 TRBD2 NA
CASTWEGGPHEQFF TGTGCCAGCACCTGGGAGGGAGGGCCCCATGAGCAGTTCTTC TRBJ2-1 TRBV11-2 TRBD2 NA
CASSQGQSAIDGYTF TGTGCCAGCTCTCAAGGACAGTCTGCTATAGATGGCTACACCTTC TRBJ1-2 TRBV18 NA NA
CASSFTPPRLGELFF TGCGCCAGCAGCTTTACCCCCCCCAGGCTCGGGGAGCTGTTTTTT TRBJ2-2 TRBV5-1 NA once
CASRTVRAKNIQYF TGTGCCAGCAGGACAGTTAGAGCCAAAAACATTCAGTACTTC TRBJ2-4 TRBV6-5 NA NA
CASSMGGVNTEAFF TGTGCCAGTAGTATGGGGGGTGTGAACACTGAAGCTTTCTTT TRBJ1-1 TRBV19 NA NA
CASSEWTGGVGYTF TGTGCCAGCAGTGAATGGACAGGGGGCGTTGGCTACACCTTC TRBJ1-2 TRBV2 TRBD1 NA
CASSLSSGIYERYF TGTGCCAGCAGCTTATCTAGCGGTATCTACGAGCGGTACTTC TRBJ2-7 TRBV11-2 TRBD2 NA
CSASSSSYEQYF TGCAGTGCTAGTAGTAGCTCCTACGAGCAGTACTTC TRBJ2-7 TRBV20-1 NA NA
CASSLGLDNEQFF TGTGCCAGCAGCTTAGGACTAGACAATGAGCAGTTCTTC TRBJ2-1 TRBV11-2 NA NA
CASSKGRYTEAFF TGTGCCAGCAGCAAGGGGAGGTACACTGAAGCTTTCTTT TRBJ1-1 TRBV11-3 NA NA
CASSPGAGWAGYTF TGTGCCAGCTCACCAGGGGCAGGGTGGGCTGGCTACACCTTC TRBJ1-2 TRBV18 NA NA
CASTTGNYGYTF TGTGCCAGCACGACAGGGAACTATGGCTACACCTTC TRBJ1-2 TRBV6-5 TRBD1 NA
CASSRAPGLAGGPSDTQYF TGTGCCAGCAGTAGGGCCCCGGGACTAGCGGGAGGGCCTTCAGATACGCAGTATTTT TRBJ2-3 TRBV5-4 TRBD2 NA
CASSTGQGTGNTIYF TGTGCCAGCTCAACAGGACAGGGGACCGGAAACACCATATATTTT TRBJ1-3 TRBV18 TRBD1 NA
CASSQEDSLYGYTF TGTGCCAGCAGCCAAGAGGACAGCCTCTATGGCTACACCTTC TRBJ1-2 TRBV3-1/TRBV3-2 NA NA
CASSELPNTEAFF TGTGCCAGCAGTGAACTCCCGAACACTGAAGCTTTCTTT TRBJ1-1 TRBV2 NA NA
CASSSAGGGGGYTF TGTGCCAGCAGCTCCGCCGGAGGGGGCGGTGGCTACACCTTC TRBJ1-2 TRBV5-4 TRBD1 NA
CASSPGTSGSSYNEQFF TGTGCCAGCAGCCCAGGGACTAGCGGGAGCTCCTACAATGAGCAGTTCTTC TRBJ2-1 TRBV9 TRBD2 NA
CASHPGLNNSPLHF TGTGCCAGCCACCCAGGGCTCAATAATTCACCCCTCCACTTT TRBJ1-6 TRBV2 NA NA
CATSGLGGNSPLHF TGTGCCACCAGCGGACTCGGTGGGAATTCACCCCTCCACTTT TRBJ1-6 TRBV15 NA NA
CASSSTSGTPRETQYF TGTGCCAGCAGTTCGACTAGCGGGACCCCCAGGGAGACCCAGTACTTC TRBJ2-5 TRBV28 TRBD2 NA
CASSPRGLAGVDTGELFF TGTGCCAGTAGCCCCCGGGGACTAGCGGGAGTCGACACCGGGGAGCTGTTTTTT TRBJ2-2 TRBV19 TRBD2 NA
CASSSGTGFSYEQYF TGTGCCAGTAGTTCCGGGACAGGGTTCTCCTACGAGCAGTACTTC TRBJ2-7 TRBV19 TRBD1 NA
CASSLATGTGDGYTF TGTGCCAGCAGCTTAGCCACCGGGACAGGGGATGGCTACACCTTC TRBJ1-2 TRBV7-9 TRBD1 NA
CASSQEWGTRIREQFF TGCGCCAGCAGCCAGGAGTGGGGTACTAGGATTCGTGAGCAGTTCTTC TRBJ2-1 TRBV4-3 NA few
CASSYSGTSPGELFF TGTGCCAGCAGTTACTCCGGGACTAGTCCCGGGGAGCTGTTTTTT TRBJ2-2 TRBV6-5 TRBD2 NA
CASTSTPYGTTEAFF TGTGCCAGCACTTCTACCCCGTACGGTACCACTGAAGCTTTCTTT TRBJ1-1 TRBV6-5 NA NA
CAIEQGLAGGPFDNEQFF TGCGCCATCGAGCAGGGACTAGCGGGAGGGCCGTTCGACAATGAGCAGTTCTTC TRBJ2-1 TRBV10-1 TRBD2 NA
CASSSQTSGMLNEQFF TGTGCCAGCAGCTCGCAGACTAGCGGGATGCTCAATGAGCAGTTCTTC TRBJ2-1 TRBV7-9 TRBD2 NA
CASRWAIGGPEAFF TGTGCCAGCCGATGGGCTATAGGAGGCCCTGAAGCTTTCTTT TRBJ1-1 TRBV6-5 NA NA
CASSIWGTGAYNEQFF TGTGCCAGTAGTATATGGGGGACAGGGGCCTACAATGAGCAGTTCTTC TRBJ2-1 TRBV19 TRBD1 NA
CASSLGEGSTYEQYF TGTGCCAGCAGCCTAGGGGAGGGATCTACCTACGAGCAGTACTTC TRBJ2-7 TRBV11-2 TRBD2 NA